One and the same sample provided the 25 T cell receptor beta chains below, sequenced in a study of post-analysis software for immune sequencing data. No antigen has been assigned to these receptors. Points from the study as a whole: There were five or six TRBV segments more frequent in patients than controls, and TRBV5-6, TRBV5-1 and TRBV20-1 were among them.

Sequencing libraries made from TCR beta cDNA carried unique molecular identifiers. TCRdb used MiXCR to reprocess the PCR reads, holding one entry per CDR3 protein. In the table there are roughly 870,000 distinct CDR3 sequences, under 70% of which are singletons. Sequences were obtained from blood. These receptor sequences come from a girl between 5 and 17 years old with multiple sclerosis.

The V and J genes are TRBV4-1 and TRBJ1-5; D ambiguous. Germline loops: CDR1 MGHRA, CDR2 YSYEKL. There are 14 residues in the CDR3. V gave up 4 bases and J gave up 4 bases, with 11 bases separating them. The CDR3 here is CASSPVGRNQPQHF. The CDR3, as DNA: TGCGCCAGCAGCCCCGTGGGCCGGAATCAGCCCCAGCATTTT.

The CDR3, as DNA: TGCAGCGTCCCTCGGACAGGGAACTATGGCTACACCTTC. As protein: CSVPRTGNYGYTF. The V and J genes are TRBV29-1 and TRBJ1-2; 8 nucleotides match TRBD1. Germline CDR1 is SQVTM and CDR2 is ANQGSEA. CDR3 length: 13 amino acids. Losses at the gene ends were 6 bases for V and 2 bases for J; bases not matched to a gene: 5.

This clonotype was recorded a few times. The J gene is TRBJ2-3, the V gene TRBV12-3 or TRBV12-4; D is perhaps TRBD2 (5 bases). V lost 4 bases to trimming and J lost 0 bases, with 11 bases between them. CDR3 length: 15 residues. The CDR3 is CASSSSGPSTDTQYF. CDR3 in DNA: TGTGCCAGCAGTTCGAGCGGCCCTAGCACAGATACGCAGTATTTT.

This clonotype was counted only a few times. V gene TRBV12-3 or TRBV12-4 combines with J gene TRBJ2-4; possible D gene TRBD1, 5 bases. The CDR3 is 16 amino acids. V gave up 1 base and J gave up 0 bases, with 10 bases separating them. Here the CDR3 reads CASSLVSGLAKNIQYF. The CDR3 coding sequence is TGTGCCAGCAGTTTAGTGTCAGGGCTAGCCAAAAACATTCAGTACTTC.

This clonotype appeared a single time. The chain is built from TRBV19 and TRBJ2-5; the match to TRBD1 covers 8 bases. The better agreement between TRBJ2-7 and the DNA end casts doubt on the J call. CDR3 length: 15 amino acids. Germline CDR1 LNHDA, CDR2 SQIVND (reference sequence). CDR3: CASSIQTGAGYEQYF. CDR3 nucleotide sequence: TGTGCCAGTAGTATCCAGACAGGGGCTGGCTACGAGCAGTACTTC.

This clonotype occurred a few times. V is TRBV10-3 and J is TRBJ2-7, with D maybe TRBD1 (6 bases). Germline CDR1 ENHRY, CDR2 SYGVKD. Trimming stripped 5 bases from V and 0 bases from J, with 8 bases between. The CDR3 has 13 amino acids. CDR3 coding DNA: TGTGCCATCAGTCGGGACACCTCCTACGAGCAGTACTTC. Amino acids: CAISRDTSYEQYF.

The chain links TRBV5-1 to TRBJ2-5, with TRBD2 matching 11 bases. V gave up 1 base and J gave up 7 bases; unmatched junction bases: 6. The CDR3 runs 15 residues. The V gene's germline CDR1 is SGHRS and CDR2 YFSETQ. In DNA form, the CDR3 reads TGCGCCAGCAGCTTGATAGCGGGGGGGCCGGGGACCCAGTACTTC. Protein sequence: CASSLIAGGPGTQYF.

The chain's CDR3 is CSSQGLSYEQYF. CDR3 nucleotide sequence: TGCAGTTCCCAAGGACTGAGCTACGAGCAGTACTTC. This chain uses TRBV20-1 with TRBJ2-7; D perhaps matches TRBD2 (5 bases). V lost 8 bases, J lost 3 bases, and 14 bases lay in between. The germline CDR1 and CDR2 sequences are DFQATT and SNEGSKA (reference sequence). This CDR3 is built from 12 residues.

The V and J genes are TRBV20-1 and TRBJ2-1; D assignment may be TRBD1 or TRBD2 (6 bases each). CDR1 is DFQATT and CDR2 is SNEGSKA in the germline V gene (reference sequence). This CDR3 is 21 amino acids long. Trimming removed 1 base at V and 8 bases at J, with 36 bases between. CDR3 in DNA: TGCAGTGCTAGAGCCGACCGTGGGGGGCGAGAGTTGTTAGGCCATATCTATGAGCAGTTCTTC. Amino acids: CSARADRGGRELLGHIYEQFF.

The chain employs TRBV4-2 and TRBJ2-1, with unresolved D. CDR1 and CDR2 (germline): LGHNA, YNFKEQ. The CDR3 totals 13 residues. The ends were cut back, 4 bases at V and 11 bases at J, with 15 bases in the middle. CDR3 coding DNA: TGTGCCAGCAGCCCTACCACTGGCCCTCAGCAGTTCTTC. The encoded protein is CASSPTTGPQQFF.

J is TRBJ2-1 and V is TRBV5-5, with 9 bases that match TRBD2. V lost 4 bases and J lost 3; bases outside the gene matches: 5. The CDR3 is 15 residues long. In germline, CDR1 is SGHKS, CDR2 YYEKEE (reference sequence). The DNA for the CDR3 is TGTGCCAGCAGCGCCAGACTAGCGGACTACAATGAGCAGTTCTTC. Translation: CASSARLADYNEQFF.

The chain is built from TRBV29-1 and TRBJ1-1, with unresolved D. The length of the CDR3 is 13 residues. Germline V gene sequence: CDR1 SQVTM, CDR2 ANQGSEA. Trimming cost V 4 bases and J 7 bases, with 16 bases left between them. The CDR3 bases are TGCAGCGTTGGGGGATTGCGGGCCTTTGAAGCTTTCTTT. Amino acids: CSVGGLRAFEAFF. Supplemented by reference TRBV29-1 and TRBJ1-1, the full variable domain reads SAVISQKPSRDICQRGTSLTIQCQVDSQVTMMFWYRQQPGQSLTLIATANQGSEATYESGFVIDKFPISRPNLTFSTLTVSNMSPEDSSIYLCSVGGLRAFEAFFGQGTRLTVV.

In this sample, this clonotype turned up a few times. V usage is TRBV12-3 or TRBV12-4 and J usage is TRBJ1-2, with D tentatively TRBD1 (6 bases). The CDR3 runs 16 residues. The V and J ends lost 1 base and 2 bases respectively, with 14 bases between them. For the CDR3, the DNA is TGTGCCAGCAGTTTAGAGGCCAGGGGCCGAAACTATGGCTACACCTTC. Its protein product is CASSLEARGRNYGYTF.

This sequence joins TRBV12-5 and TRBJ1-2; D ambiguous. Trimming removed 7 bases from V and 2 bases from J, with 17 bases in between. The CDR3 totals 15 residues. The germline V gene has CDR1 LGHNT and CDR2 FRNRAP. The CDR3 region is CASVRRGHPNYGYTF. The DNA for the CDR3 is TGTGCTAGTGTTCGGCGCGGTCACCCGAACTATGGCTACACCTTC. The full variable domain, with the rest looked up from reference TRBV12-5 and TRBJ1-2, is DARVTQTPRHKVTEMGQEVTMRCQPILGHNTVFWYRQTMMQGLELLAYFRNRAPLDDSGMPKDRFSAEMPDATLATLKIQPSEPRDSAVYFCASVRRGHPNYGYTFGSGTRLTVV.

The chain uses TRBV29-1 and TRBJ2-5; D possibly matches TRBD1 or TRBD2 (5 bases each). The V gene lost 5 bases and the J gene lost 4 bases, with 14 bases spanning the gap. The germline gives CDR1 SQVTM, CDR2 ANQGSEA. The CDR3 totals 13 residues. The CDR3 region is CSVRDRGGETQYF. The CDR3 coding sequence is TGCAGCGTTCGGGACCGCGGTGGAGAGACCCAGTACTTC.

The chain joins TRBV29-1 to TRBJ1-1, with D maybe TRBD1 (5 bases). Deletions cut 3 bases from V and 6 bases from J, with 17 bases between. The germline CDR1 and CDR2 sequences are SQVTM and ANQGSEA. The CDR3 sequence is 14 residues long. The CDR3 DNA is TGCAGCGTTGATCCGGGCCGGGGGAGCGCTGAAGCTTTCTTT. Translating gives CSVDPGRGSAEAFF. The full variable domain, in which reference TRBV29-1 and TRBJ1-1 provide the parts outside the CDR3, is SAVISQKPSRDICQRGTSLTIQCQVDSQVTMMFWYRQQPGQSLTLIATANQGSEATYESGFVIDKFPISRPNLTFSTLTVSNMSPEDSSIYLCSVDPGRGSAEAFFGQGTRLTVV.

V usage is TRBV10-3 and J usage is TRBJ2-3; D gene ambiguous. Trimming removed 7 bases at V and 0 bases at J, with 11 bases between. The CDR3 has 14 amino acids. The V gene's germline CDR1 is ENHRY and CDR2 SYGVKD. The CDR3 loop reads CAITSSTSTDTQYF. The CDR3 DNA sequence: TGTGCCATCACCTCCAGCACTAGCACAGATACGCAGTATTTT.

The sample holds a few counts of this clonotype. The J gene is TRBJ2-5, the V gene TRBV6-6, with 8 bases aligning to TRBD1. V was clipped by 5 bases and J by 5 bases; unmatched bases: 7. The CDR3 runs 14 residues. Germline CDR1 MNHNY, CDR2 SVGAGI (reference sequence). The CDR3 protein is CASSRTGGWETQYF. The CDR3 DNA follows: TGTGCCAGCAGTCGCACAGGGGGTTGGGAGACCCAGTACTTC.

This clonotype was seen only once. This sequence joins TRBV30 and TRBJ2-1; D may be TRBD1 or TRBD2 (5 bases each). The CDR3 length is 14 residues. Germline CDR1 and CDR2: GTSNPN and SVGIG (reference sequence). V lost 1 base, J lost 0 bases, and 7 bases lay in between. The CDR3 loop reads CAWSGGSSYNEQFF. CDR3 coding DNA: TGTGCCTGGAGTGGGGGGAGCTCCTACAATGAGCAGTTCTTC.

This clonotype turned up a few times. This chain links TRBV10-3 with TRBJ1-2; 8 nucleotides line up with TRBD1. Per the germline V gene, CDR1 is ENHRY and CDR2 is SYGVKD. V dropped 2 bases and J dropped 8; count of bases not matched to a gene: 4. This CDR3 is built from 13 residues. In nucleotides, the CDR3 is TGTGCCATCAGTGAGGACAGGGGACGGGGCTACACCTTC. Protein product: CAISEDRGRGYTF.

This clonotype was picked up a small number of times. The CDR3 DNA follows: TGCAGCGCTGGGGGACAGGGGGCATACACCTTC. Translation: CSAGGQGAYTF. The rearrangement joins TRBV29-1 to TRBJ1-2; TRBD1 matches at 12 bases. After removal of 7 bases from V and 11 bases from J, the junction contained 5 bases not matched to a gene. Germline V gives CDR1 SQVTM, CDR2 ANQGSEA. CDR3 length: 11 residues.

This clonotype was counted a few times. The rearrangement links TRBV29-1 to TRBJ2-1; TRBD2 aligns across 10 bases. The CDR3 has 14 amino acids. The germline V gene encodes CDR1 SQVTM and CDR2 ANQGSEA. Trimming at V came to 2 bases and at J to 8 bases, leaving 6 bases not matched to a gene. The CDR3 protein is CSVERGLAGDEQFF. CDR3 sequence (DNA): TGCAGCGTTGAACGGGGGCTAGCGGGGGATGAGCAGTTCTTC.

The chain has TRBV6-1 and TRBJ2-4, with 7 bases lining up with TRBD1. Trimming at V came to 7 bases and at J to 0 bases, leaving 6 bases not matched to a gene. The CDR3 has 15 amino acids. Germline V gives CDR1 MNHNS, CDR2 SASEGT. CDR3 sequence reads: CASMPGQIAKNIQYF. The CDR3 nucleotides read TGTGCCAGCATGCCGGGACAGATAGCCAAAAACATTCAGTACTTC.

For the CDR3, the DNA is TGCGCCAGCAGGGCGACGACAGGGCTGGGCTACGAGCAGTACTTC. Translating it yields CASRATTGLGYEQYF. The chain joins TRBV5-1 to TRBJ2-5; the match to TRBD1 covers 7 bases. The closer fit of TRBJ2-7 to the DNA end suggests the J call may be wrong. CDR1 SGHRS and CDR2 YFSETQ come from the germline V gene. The CDR3 extends over 15 amino acids.

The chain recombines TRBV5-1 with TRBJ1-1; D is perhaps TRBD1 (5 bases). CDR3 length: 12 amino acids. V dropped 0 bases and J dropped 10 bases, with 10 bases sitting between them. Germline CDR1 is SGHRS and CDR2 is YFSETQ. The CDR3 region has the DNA TGCGCCAGCAGCTTGGGCGGGCAGGGAGCTTTCTTT. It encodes CASSLGGQGAFF.